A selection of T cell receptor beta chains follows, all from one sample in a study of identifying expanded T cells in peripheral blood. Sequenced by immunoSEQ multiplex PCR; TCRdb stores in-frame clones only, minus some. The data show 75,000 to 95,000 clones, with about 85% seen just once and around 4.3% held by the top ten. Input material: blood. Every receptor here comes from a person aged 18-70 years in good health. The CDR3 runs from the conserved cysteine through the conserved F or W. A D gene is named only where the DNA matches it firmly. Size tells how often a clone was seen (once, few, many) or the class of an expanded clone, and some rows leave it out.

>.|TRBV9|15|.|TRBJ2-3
TGTGCCAGCAGCGTGTCCGGGGGCAACACAGATACGCAGTATTTT
CASSVSGGNTDTQYF
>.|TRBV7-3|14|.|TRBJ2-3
TGTGCCAGCAGCTTACAGGCGGGGGCGGATACGCAGTATTTT
CASSLQAGADTQYF
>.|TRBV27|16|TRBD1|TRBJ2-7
TGTGCCAGCAGTTTGGGCGGGACAGGGGGGACCTACGAGCAGTACTTC
CASSLGGTGGTYEQYF
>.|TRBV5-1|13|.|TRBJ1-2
TGCGCCAGCAGCTCCGGACGGAATCATGGCTACACCTTC
CASSSGRNHGYTF
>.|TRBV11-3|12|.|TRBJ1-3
TGTGCCAGCAGCCCCGGGGGAAACACCATATATTTT
CASSPGGNTIYF
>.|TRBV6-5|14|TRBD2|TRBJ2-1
TGTGCCAGCAGCCCGACTCTAGCGGGACCTGAGCAGTTCTTC
CASSPTLAGPEQFF
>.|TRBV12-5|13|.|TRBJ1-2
TGTGCTAGTGGCTTCGGGGGGGGTTATGGCTACACCTTC
CASGFGGGYGYTF
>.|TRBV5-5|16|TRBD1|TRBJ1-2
TGTGCCAGCAGCTTTAAGACAGGGAGGGACAACTATGGCTACACCTTC
CASSFKTGRDNYGYTF
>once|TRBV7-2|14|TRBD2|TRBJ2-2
TGTGCCAGCAGCTTAATAGCGGGGGGCGGGGAGCTGTTTTTT
CASSLIAGGGELFF
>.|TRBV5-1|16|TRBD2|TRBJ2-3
TGCGCCAGCAGCCGGGGTCCTAGCGGGGCCACAGATACGCAGTATTTT
CASSRGPSGATDTQYF
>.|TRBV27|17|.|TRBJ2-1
TGTGCCAGCAGTTTCCGTTTGTACAGGGAGGGCTACAATGAGCAGTTCTTC
CASSFRLYREGYNEQFF
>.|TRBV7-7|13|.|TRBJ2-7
TGTGCCAGCAGTCCAGGGAGTGGGTACGAGCAGTACTTC
CASSPGSGYEQYF
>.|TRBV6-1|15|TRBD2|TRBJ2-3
TGTGCCGCCCAAGATCGCGGGGGGAGCACAGATACGCAGTATTTT
CAAQDRGGSTDTQYF
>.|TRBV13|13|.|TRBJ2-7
TGTGCCAGCAGCTTAGGCGGGAGCCGCGAGCAGTACTTC
CASSLGGSREQYF
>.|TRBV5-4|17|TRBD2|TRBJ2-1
TGTGCCAGCAGGAAGACTATTAGCGGGGGGCGACACAATGAGCAGTTCTTC
CASRKTISGGRHNEQFF
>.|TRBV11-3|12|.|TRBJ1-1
TGTGCCAGCAGCTTTTCCTCGGGCCCCTTGGCCTTT
CASSFSSGPLAF
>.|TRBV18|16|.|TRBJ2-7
TGTGCCAGCTCACCTTACCAGGTTAGGAGGTGGGACGAGCAGTACTTC
CASSPYQVRRWDEQYF
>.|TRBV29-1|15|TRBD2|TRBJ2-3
TGCAGCGTCAAATTACTAGCGGGAGACACAGATACGCAGTATTTT
CSVKLLAGDTDTQYF
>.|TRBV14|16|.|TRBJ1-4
TGTGCCAGCAGCCGTTGGTTCGGGGGTGAAGATGAAAAACTGTTTTTT
CASSRWFGGEDEKLFF
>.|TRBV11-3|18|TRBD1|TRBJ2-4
TGTGCCAGCAGCTTAGACGGACCGGGACAGGGGGCCAAAAACATTCAGTACTTC
CASSLDGPGQGAKNIQYF
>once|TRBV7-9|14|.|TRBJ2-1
TGTGCCAGCAGCCTACCGGACCCAGTGGGAGGTCTGTTCTTC
CASSLPDPVGGLFF
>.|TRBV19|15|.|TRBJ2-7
TGTGCCAGTAGTATTAGTGGACAGAGCTCCTACGAGCAGTACTTC
CASSISGQSSYEQYF
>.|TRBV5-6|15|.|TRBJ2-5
TGTGCCAGCAGCTTGGAGCAGGGTGGCTGGGAGACCCAGTACTTC
CASSLEQGGWETQYF
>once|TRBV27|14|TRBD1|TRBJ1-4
TGTGCCAGCAGGACGACAGGGGGCAGGGGGAAACTGTTTTTT
CASRTTGGRGKLFF
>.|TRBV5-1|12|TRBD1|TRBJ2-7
TGCGCCAGCAGCGGGACAGACTACGAGCAGTACTTC
CASSGTDYEQYF
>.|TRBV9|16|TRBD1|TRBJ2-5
TGTGCCAGCAGCGTAGGCGGACAGGGTTTGTGGGAGACCCAGTACTTC
CASSVGGQGLWETQYF
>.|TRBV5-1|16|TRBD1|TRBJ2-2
TGCGCCAGCAGCCCTGGGACAGTCGCGAACACCGGGGAGCTGTTTTTT
CASSPGTVANTGELFF